This T cell receptor beta chain is from a study of shared clonotypes between healthy human individuals. The assay was immunoSEQ multiplex PCR, and TCRdb's table has in-frame clones only and misses some. The sample includes about 2.2 million clones, about 93% of them seen just once. Selected positively for CCR7 and CD45RO-negative, naive CD8 cells excluded terminally differentiated effector memory CD45RA+ cells. V lost 3 bases and J 4 bases, leaving 13 bases between the germline ends. The CDR3 totals 15 residues. Germline values: CDR1 LNHNV, CDR2 YYDKDF (reference sequence). The chain uses TRBV15 and TRBJ2-1, with TRBD1 as a possible D gene (6 bases). The clonotype was recovered from a young man in good health. Some clones in this sample may be carry-over from other donors' samples. Input material: naive CD8+ T cells from PBMCs. The CDR3 loop is CATSSTQGLYNEQFF. For the CDR3, the DNA is TGTGCCACCAGCAGTACCCAGGGGTTGTACAATGAGCAGTTCTTC.